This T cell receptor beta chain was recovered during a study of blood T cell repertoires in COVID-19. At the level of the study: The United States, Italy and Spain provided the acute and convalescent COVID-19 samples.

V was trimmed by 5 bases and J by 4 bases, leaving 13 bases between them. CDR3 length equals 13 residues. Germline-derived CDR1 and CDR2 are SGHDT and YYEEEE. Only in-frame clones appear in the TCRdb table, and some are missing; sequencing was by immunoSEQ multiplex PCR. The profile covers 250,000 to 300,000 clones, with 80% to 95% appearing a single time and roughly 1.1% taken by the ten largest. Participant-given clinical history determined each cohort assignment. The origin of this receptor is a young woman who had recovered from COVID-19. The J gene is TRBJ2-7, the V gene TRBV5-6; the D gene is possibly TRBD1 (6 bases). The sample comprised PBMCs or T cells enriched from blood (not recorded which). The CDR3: CASRQTGLYEQYF. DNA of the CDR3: TGTGCCAGCAGACAAACAGGGCTTTACGAGCAGTACTTC.